This TCR beta chain was sequenced for a study of T cell responses to AZD1222 COVID-19 vaccine. Whole-study findings and limits: Nearly half of spike-specific TCRs reportedly target variant regions that are unmutated in the B.1.351 and B.1.1.7 variants. Spike-specific TCRs gained breadth and depth after people received two AZD1222 doses.

Trimming cost V 0 bases and J 9 bases, with 13 bases left between them. The CDR3 runs to 14 residues. CDR1 is SGHRS, CDR2 YFSETQ, per germline. TCRdb's copy holds only in-frame clones and misses some; the assay was immunoSEQ multiplex PCR. Of about 170,000 clones in the sample, more than 80% were seen once. As for this clone: Its antigen is not known.

The sample in question was peripheral blood, obtained on day 0 of AZD1222 vaccination. This chain links TRBV5-1 with TRBJ2-1; the D is unclear. This TCR was sampled from an adult in good health. The CDR3 reads CASSLEEVRSEQFF. The CDR3 DNA reads TGCGCCAGCAGCTTGGAAGAGGTTAGGAGTGAGCAGTTCTTC.